Listed here is a single T cell receptor (beta chain). This table comes from immunoSEQ multiplex PCR, and its TCRdb copy is limited to in-frame clones, with some not included. This table has roughly 200,000 clones, around nine tenths appearing once. The data originate from a study of blood T cell repertoires in COVID-19. Study information: Whether acute or convalescent, the COVID-19 samples came from the United States, Italy and Spain.

Germline lookup yields CDR1 SGHRS and CDR2 YFSETQ. This CDR3 is built from 18 residues. V lost 4 bases to trimming and J lost 0 bases; unmatched junction nucleotides: 11. The rearrangement links TRBV5-1 to TRBJ1-3, with TRBD1 matching 9 bases. The receptor was derived from a man in his forties or fifties with acute or convalescent COVID-19. Material: peripheral blood. The CDR3 DNA reads as TGCGCCAGCAGCCCAGGGACAGGGCCTATCCGCTCTGGAAACACCATATATTTT. Amino acid sequence: CASSPGTGPIRSGNTIYF.